This TCR beta chain was obtained from a study of T cells after yellow fever vaccination. Trimming stripped 5 bases from V and 1 base from J, with 14 bases between. CDR3 size: 15 residues. Germline V gene lookup returns CDR1 SSHAT and CDR2 FNYEAQ (reference sequence). This clonotype was observed a handful of times. Antigen unknown. Study-level results: Repertoires obtained by FACS sorting could include abundant clonotypes that entered as contaminants from the bulk population. Subsequent booster samples again held most clones from primary vaccination (96% CD4, nearly 90% CD8).

The 5'RACE template-switching step produced TCR cDNA and added a universal primer site and UMIs. Each CDR3 protein is one row after TCRdb ran MiXCR on the 5' RACE reads. The table lists more than 350,000 distinct CDR3 sequences, 9.5% to 13% of them singletons. The starting material was PBMCs, obtained on the day of the first yellow fever vaccination. The sequence was collected from a man between 18 and 35 years old who received the YFV17D yellow fever vaccine. The genes are TRBV7-7 and TRBJ2-5; a possible D gene is TRBD2 (6 bases). CDR3 loop: CASSPSRDSQETQYF. The CDR3 DNA reads TGTGCCAGCAGCCCAAGCCGGGACTCCCAAGAGACCCAGTACTTC.